This passage covers 5 T cell receptor beta chains from one sample sequenced in a study of long-term antiretroviral therapy in people with HIV. The run of the v3.0 immunoSEQ assay was at survey level. Assay used: immunoSEQ multiplex PCR; TCRdb lists only in-frame clones, some missing. The profile shows roughly 30,000 clones, roughly 94% of them singletons. The input for sequencing was unsorted PBMCs, taken 5.3 years after starting antiretroviral therapy. Receptor source: a man aged 45-65 years with HIV.

As to this clone: One end of the junction fails to match germline, which may point to a read error. CDR3: CASSEETSGYTEQFF. In nucleotides, the CDR3 is TGTGCCAGCAGTGAAGAGACTAGCGGTTACACTGAGCAGTTCTTC. The chain couples TRBV2 to TRBJ2-1; TRBD2 matches at 9 bases. Germline-derived CDR1 and CDR2 are SNHLY and FYNNEI. The CDR3 covers 15 residues.

The chain has TRBV7-2 and TRBJ1-1; D possibly corresponds to TRBD1 (5 bases). Trimming took off 5 bases at V and 1 base at J, with 8 bases between the two ends. Germline CDR1 SGHTA, CDR2 FQGNSA. CDR3 length: 13 amino acids. The CDR3 loop is CASSPTGNTEAFF. CDR3 bases: TGTGCCAGCAGCCCCACAGGGAACACTGAAGCTTTCTTT. The full variable domain, its missing parts supplied by reference TRBV7-2 and TRBJ1-1, is GAGVSQSPSNKVTEKGKDVELRCDPISGHTALYWYRQSLGQGLEFLIYFQGNSAPDKSGLPSDRFSAERTGGSVSTLTIQRTQQEDSAVYLCASSPTGNTEAFFGQGTRLTVV.

The chain recombines TRBV6-5 with TRBJ1-3, with TRBD1 matching 11 bases. The trim removed 8 bases at V and 4 bases at J, leaving 7 bases unmatched. The CDR3 sequence is 15 residues long. Germline V lookup: CDR1 MNHEY, CDR2 SVGAGI. The CDR3 loop is CASAWGQGDGNTIYF. As DNA, the CDR3 is TGTGCCAGCGCGTGGGGACAGGGGGACGGAAACACCATATATTTT.

The CDR3 nucleotides read TGTGCCAGCTCACCTGACACAGGGGGCACTGAAGCTTTCTTT. Residues: CASSPDTGGTEAFF. This sequence joins TRBV18 and TRBJ1-1, with 8 nucleotides matching TRBD1. The V gene's germline CDR1 is KGHSH and CDR2 LQKENI. The CDR3 runs 14 residues. Germline trimming cut 3 bases from V and 4 bases from J; bases unmatched to any gene: 4.

The CDR3 sequence: CATSRDRTGNTIYF. CDR3 coding DNA: TGTGCCACCAGCAGAGATCGCACAGGAAACACCATATATTTT. V usage is TRBV15 and J usage is TRBJ1-3, with D uncertain. V shed 0 bases and J shed 4 bases, with 7 bases lying between them. Germline CDR1 LNHNV, CDR2 YYDKDF (reference sequence). The CDR3 runs to 14 residues.